The table lists the clone carrying this T cell receptor (beta chain) with a few counts. The sample belongs to a study of blood T cells in healthy people across ages. Donors were healthy Caucasian individuals from Russia aged about 6 to 90. Alongside a J-beta primer mix, a sample-barcoded 5' primer served in a second PCR lasting about 7 to 11 cycles. Sequencing yielded, for each sample, at least 3 million paired-end reads carrying CDR3. Each CDR3 protein is one row after TCRdb ran MiXCR on the 5' RACE reads. Seen here are around 1.1 million distinct CDR3 sequences, 35% to 40% observed once, and the top ten hold roughly 14%. V gave up 2 bases and J gave up 0 bases, with 11 bases separating them. Germline CDR1 and CDR2: MNHEY and SVGAGI. CDR3 length equals 16 residues.

The specimen sequenced was blood. J is TRBJ2-1 and V is TRBV6-5; D gene unclear. The TCR sequence derives from a man aged 18-30 years in good health. CDR3 loop: CASSYIVKSSYNEQFF. As DNA, the CDR3 is TGTGCCAGCAGTTACATCGTAAAAAGCTCCTACAATGAGCAGTTCTTC.